This TCR beta chain is drawn from a study of cytomegalovirus exposure and HLA in healthy donors. Whole-study findings and limits: Follow-up analysis seemed to connect common viral pathogens with several of the most significant clusters identified.

In the PCR, 60 Vbeta and 13 Jbeta primers were used. Sequencing was performed with immunoSEQ multiplex PCR; in TCRdb, only in-frame clones are kept and a portion is missing. This sample has 150,000 to 200,000 clones, with 12% found just once. Germline values: CDR1 SGHRS, CDR2 YFSETQ. The CDR3 sequence is 17 residues long. V shed 0 bases, J shed 0 bases, and the junction held 5 bases outside the gene matches. On this clone itself: Its specificity is unknown.

J is TRBJ2-1 and V is TRBV5-1; 8 bases are shared with TRBD2. The TCR originated in a man between 45 and 60 years old in good health and CMV-seropositive. Input material: PBMCs. CDR3 in DNA: TGCGCCAGCAGCTTGGTCGGGGGGGCGGGCTCCTACAATGAGCAGTTCTTC. Protein product: CASSLVGGAGSYNEQFF.